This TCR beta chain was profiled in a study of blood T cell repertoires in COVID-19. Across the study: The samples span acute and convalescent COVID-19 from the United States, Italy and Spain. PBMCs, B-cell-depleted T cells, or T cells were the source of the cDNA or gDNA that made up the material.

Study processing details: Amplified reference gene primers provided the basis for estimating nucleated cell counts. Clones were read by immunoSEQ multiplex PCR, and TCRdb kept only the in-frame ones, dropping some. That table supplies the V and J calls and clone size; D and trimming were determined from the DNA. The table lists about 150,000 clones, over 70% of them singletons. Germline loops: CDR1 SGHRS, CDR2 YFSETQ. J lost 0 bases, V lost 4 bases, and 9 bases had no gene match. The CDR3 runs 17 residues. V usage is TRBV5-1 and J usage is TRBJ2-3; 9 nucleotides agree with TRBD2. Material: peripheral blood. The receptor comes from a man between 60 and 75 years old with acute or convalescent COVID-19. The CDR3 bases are TGCGCCAGCAGCCCCACGCGGGAGGGCCGGAGCACAGATACGCAGTATTTT. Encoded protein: CASSPTREGRSTDTQYF.